This passage covers 27 T cell receptor beta chains from one sample sequenced in a study of identical twins. TCRdb reanalysed the 5' RACE reads using MiXCR and keeps one entry per CDR3 protein. The sample shows 1.5 million to 2 million distinct CDR3 sequences, around 33% of them seen only once. The sequencing input was cord blood. All receptors come from a newborn girl in good health.

This clonotype was seen only a few times. This chain links TRBV5-5 with TRBJ1-4; D remains ambiguous. The CDR3 is 16 residues long. Germline V CDR1 and CDR2: SGHKS, YYEKEE (reference sequence). V lost 0 bases and J 5 bases, leaving 14 bases between the germline ends. CDR3 amino acids: CASSLVGLGGNEKLFF. DNA of the CDR3: TGTGCCAGCAGCTTGGTTGGGCTAGGTGGCAATGAAAAACTGTTTTTT.

This clonotype came up a few times. The chain carries TRBV4-2 and TRBJ1-1, with D maybe TRBD1 (5 bases). This CDR3 spans 16 amino acids. Trimming left V 4 bases short and J 1 base short, with 16 bases between. CDR1 and CDR2 from the germline V gene are LGHNA and YNFKEQ. The CDR3 nucleotides read TGTGCCAGCAGCCCGCAATCGATCCAGGGGAACACTGAAGCTTTCTTT. Translated, it gives CASSPQSIQGNTEAFF.

About this clonotype: This may arise from a read error, as a much more abundant clone is one base away. The V and J genes are TRBV6-2 or TRBV6-3 and TRBJ1-2; D ambiguous. CDR3 length equals 15 residues. Trimming stripped 5 bases from V and 2 bases from J, with 15 bases between. CDR1 and CDR2 (germline): MNHEY, SVGEGT. CDR3 in amino acids: CASSRTAHVNYGYTF. The CDR3 nucleotides read TGTGCCAGCAGTCGTACAGCGCATGTGAACTATGGCTACACCTTC.

This clonotype has only a few counts. This chain links TRBV10-3 with TRBJ1-2, with D possibly being TRBD1 (5 bases). Trimming left V 3 bases short and J 2 bases short, with 10 bases between. The CDR3 is 14 residues long. Per the germline V gene, CDR1 is ENHRY and CDR2 is SYGVKD. CDR3 region: CAISDIRGNYGYTF. The CDR3 coding sequence is TGTGCCATCAGTGATATACGGGGGAACTATGGCTACACCTTC.

This clonotype was seen a handful of times. This chain connects TRBV5-4 to TRBJ2-3, with 8 bases lining up with TRBD2. V was pared by 3 bases and J by 0 bases, with 6 bases of the junction left unmatched. The CDR3 is made up of 16 amino acids. Germline CDR1 reads SGHNT; CDR2 reads YYREEE (reference sequence). The CDR3: CASSSTLAGSTDTQYF. CDR3 coding DNA: TGTGCCAGCAGCTCGACGCTAGCGGGTAGCACAGATACGCAGTATTTT.

CDR3 sequence reads: CASSRVLQTSGNTIYF. The CDR3 nucleotides read TGTGCCAGCAGCCGTGTGTTGCAGACCTCTGGAAACACCATATATTTT. This chain uses TRBV16 with TRBJ1-3; D not certain. This CDR3 spans 16 amino acids. V lost 4 bases to trimming and J lost 0 bases, with 13 bases between them. Germline CDR1 is KGHSY and CDR2 is FQNENV.

In this sample, this clonotype turned up a few times. The V call is TRBV9, the J call TRBJ1-4; maybe TRBD1 (5 bases). V was clipped by 0 bases and J by 5 bases, with 14 bases between them. Germline CDR1 is SGDLS and CDR2 is YYNGEE. The CDR3 loop spans 16 amino acids. The CDR3 loop is CASSVGGQGSNEKLFF. The CDR3 bases are TGTGCCAGCAGCGTAGGGGGTCAGGGTTCCAATGAAAAACTGTTTTTT.

The chain is built from TRBV5-1 and TRBJ2-7; 14 bases are a match to TRBD2. J gave up 7 bases and V 5 bases, and 8 bases lay outside the gene matches. Germline CDR1 and CDR2: SGHRS and YFSETQ. This CDR3 is 15 amino acids long. This CDR3 is CASSYRTSGGNEQYF. The CDR3 DNA is TGCGCCAGCAGTTATCGGACTAGCGGGGGGAATGAGCAGTACTTC.

The chain uses TRBV5-5 and TRBJ1-1; 8 bases agree with TRBD1. Germline V gene data show CDR1 as SGHKS and CDR2 as YYEKEE (reference sequence). The trim removed 0 bases at V and 4 bases at J, leaving 5 bases unmatched. This CDR3 has 15 residues. The DNA of the CDR3 is TGTGCCAGCAGCTTGGTGGACAGGGTCGGCACTGAAGCTTTCTTT. Its protein is CASSLVDRVGTEAFF. Complete variable domain (other parts from reference TRBV5-5 and TRBJ1-1): DAGVTQSPTHLIKTRGQQVTLRCSPISGHKSVSWYQQVLGQGPQFIFQYYEKEERGRGNFPDRFSARQFPNYSSELNVNALLLGDSALYLCASSLVDRVGTEAFFGQGTRLTVV.

The sample holds a few counts of this clonotype. The genes are TRBV6-1 and TRBJ1-1; maybe TRBD1 (6 bases). From germline, CDR1 is MNHNS and CDR2 SASEGT. The CDR3 covers 18 residues. The V gene lost 2 bases and the J gene lost 4 bases, with 23 bases spanning the gap. The DNA of the CDR3 is TGTGCCAGCAGTGAATTTCTGGCGACAGGCGGCGTTGGCACTGAAGCTTTCTTT. Protein: CASSEFLATGGVGTEAFF.

This clonotype was found a few times. The chain links TRBV27 to TRBJ1-2, with TRBD1 identical over 8 bases. The CDR3 is 15 residues long. The ends lost 5 bases at V and 4 bases at J; junction bases unmatched: 9. From germline, CDR1 is MNHEY and CDR2 SMNVEV (reference sequence). The CDR3 region is CASSPRTGSFYGYTF. In DNA form, the CDR3 reads TGTGCCAGCAGTCCCCGGACAGGGTCCTTCTATGGCTACACCTTC.

The chain has TRBV6-6 and TRBJ1-2; D call uncertain. CDR1 MNHNY and CDR2 SVGAGI come from the germline V gene (reference sequence). The CDR3 runs to 12 residues. Trimming took off 5 bases at V and 5 bases at J, with 9 bases between the two ends. The CDR3: CASSPDDYGYTF. The CDR3 region has the DNA TGTGCCAGCAGTCCGGATGATTATGGCTACACCTTC.

Of note for this clonotype: An end of the junction does not agree with germline; a read error may underlie this. V gene TRBV11-2 combines with J gene TRBJ2-1, with unresolved D. Germline V gene data show CDR1 as SGHAT and CDR2 as FQNNGV. The CDR3 consists of 12 residues. The CDR3 DNA follows: TGTGCCAGCAGCTTAGATGTGGGTGAGCAGGTCTTC. This gives the protein CASSLDVGEQVF. Drawing the rest from reference TRBV11-2 and TRBJ2-1, the complete variable domain is EAGVAQSPRYKIIEKRQSVAFWCNPISGHATLYWYQQILGQGPKLLIQFQNNGVVDDSQLPKDRFSAERLKGVDSTLKIQPAKLEDSAVYLCASSLDVGEQVFGPGTRLTVL.

The V and J genes are TRBV6-1 and TRBJ2-1; 7 nucleotides match TRBD1. CDR3 length: 14 amino acids. From germline, CDR1 is MNHNS and CDR2 SASEGT. V was pared by 7 bases and J by 2 bases, with 5 bases of the junction left unmatched. CDR3: CASIVGQAYNEQFF. The CDR3 coding sequence is TGTGCCAGCATTGTCGGACAGGCCTACAATGAGCAGTTCTTC.

The CDR3 here is CASSRDRRKYTGELFF. The CDR3 nucleotides read TGTGCCAGCAGCCGAGACAGGAGAAAATACACCGGGGAGCTGTTTTTT. The J gene is TRBJ2-2, the V gene TRBV3-1, with D possibly matching TRBD1 (6 bases). Trimming stripped 4 bases from V and 3 bases from J, with 15 bases between. The CDR3 sequence is 16 residues long. Germline lookup yields CDR1 LGHDT and CDR2 YNNKEL (reference sequence).

As for this clonotype: One end of the junction does not line up with germline, which may come from a read error. The chain uses TRBV7-2 and TRBJ1-5; 10 positions match TRBD1. Per germline, CDR1 SGHTA and CDR2 FQGNSA. The CDR3 is made up of 17 amino acids. CDR3 region: CAGSPQTGGRANQPQHF. CDR3 nucleotides: TGTGCCGGCAGCCCCCAGACAGGGGGCCGGGCCAATCAGCCCCAGCATTTT.

This clonotype was counted between two and nine times. The chain couples TRBV20-1 to TRBJ2-7; possibly TRBD2 for D (6 bases). The CDR3 spans 14 residues. V was clipped by 4 bases and J by 3 bases, with 16 bases between them. The germline V gene encodes CDR1 DFQATT and CDR2 SNEGSKA (reference sequence). CDR3 amino acids: CSATTLAAGYEQYF. In DNA form, the CDR3 reads TGCAGTGCTACCACACTAGCTGCTGGCTACGAGCAGTACTTC.

Only a few counts were recorded for this clonotype. The chain uses TRBV28 and TRBJ2-5; 13 nucleotides match TRBD2. This CDR3 spans 18 amino acids. The germline V gene has CDR1 MDHEN and CDR2 SYDVKM. V shed 3 bases and J 1 base; nucleotides not matched to a gene: 8. The CDR3 DNA follows: TGTGCCAGCAGTTTGCCGCCGGGACTAGCGGGACTCCAAGAGACCCAGTACTTC. Protein product: CASSLPPGLAGLQETQYF.

V gene TRBV25-1 combines with J gene TRBJ1-4; a possible D gene is TRBD1 (5 bases). The germline CDR1 and CDR2 sequences are MGHDK and SYGVNS. CDR3 length: 15 amino acids. V lost 2 bases and J 5 bases, leaving 12 bases between the germline ends. The CDR3 protein is CASSERGGRNEKLFF. The CDR3 DNA reads TGTGCCAGCAGTGAAAGGGGAGGGCGAAATGAAAAACTGTTTTTT.

The chain links TRBV7-9 to TRBJ2-4, with 9 bases matching TRBD2. V was clipped by 1 base and J by 13 bases; unmatched bases: 14. The CDR3 contains 16 residues. From germline, CDR1 is SEHNR and CDR2 FQNEAQ (reference sequence). The CDR3 coding sequence is TGTGCCAGCAGCTTAGTTCTGCGGGGGGGTCCCCCACAGCAGTACTTC. Translation gives CASSLVLRGGPPQQYF.

J is TRBJ1-2 and V is TRBV9; D is unresolved. V gave up 0 bases and J gave up 8 bases, with 8 bases separating them. CDR3 length equals 12 residues. CDR1 and CDR2 (germline): SGDLS, YYNGEE. CDR3 in amino acids: CASSVVVGGYTF. The CDR3 DNA is TGTGCCAGCAGCGTAGTTGTGGGGGGCTACACCTTC.

This clonotype was observed at least ten times. V gene TRBV12-3 or TRBV12-4 combines with J gene TRBJ1-5; D unresolved. V dropped 6 bases and J dropped 2 bases, with 11 bases sitting between them. The CDR3 spans 14 residues. CDR3 loop: CASSPRVGNQPQHF. As DNA, the CDR3 is TGTGCCAGCAGCCCGAGGGTTGGCAATCAGCCCCAGCATTTT.

Worth noting for this clonotype: At one end, the junction sequence differs from germline, possibly due to a read error. J is TRBJ1-2 and V is TRBV11-2; tentative D call: TRBD1 (6 bases). The CDR3 sequence is 13 residues long. Germline-derived CDR1 and CDR2 are SGHAT and FQNNGV. In DNA, the CDR3 is TGTGCCGGCAGCTGGGGGACAAACTATGGCTACACCTTC. It yields the protein CAGSWGTNYGYTF.

The chain links TRBV20-1 to TRBJ1-1, with a weak D call TRBD1 (6 bases). Trimming shortened V by 0 bases and J by 10 bases, and 18 bases separated the two germline ends. CDR3 length: 14 amino acids. Germline V gene data show CDR1 as DFQATT and CDR2 as SNEGSKA (reference sequence). The CDR3 spells CSARDRRTALGAFF. CDR3 nucleotides: TGCAGTGCTAGAGATCGAAGGACAGCCTTAGGAGCTTTCTTT.

The CDR3 is CASSLGNSGVQETQYF. CDR3 nucleotides: TGTGCCAGCAGTTTGGGGAATAGCGGGGTCCAAGAGACCCAGTACTTC. This chain links TRBV28 with TRBJ2-5; 8 bases fit TRBD2. V was clipped by 3 bases and J by 1 base; unmatched bases: 7. The CDR3 covers 16 residues. Germline CDR1 and CDR2: MDHEN and SYDVKM.

This chain joins TRBV5-1 and TRBJ1-2; weak D call: TRBD1 (5 bases). With 7 bases removed from V and 2 bases from J, the gap between germline ends came to 12 bases. The CDR3 sequence is 13 residues long. Germline values: CDR1 SGHRS, CDR2 YFSETQ. The DNA of the CDR3 is TGCGCCAGCGGAGCGGGACGGAACTATGGCTACACCTTC. It is translated as CASGAGRNYGYTF.

This clonotype was seen ten or more times. The V gene is TRBV29-1, the J gene TRBJ2-7, with D perhaps given as TRBD1 or TRBD2 (5 bases each). Trimming took off 4 bases at V and 5 bases at J, with 15 bases between the two ends. There are 13 residues in the CDR3. CDR1 is SQVTM, CDR2 ANQGSEA, per germline. Here the CDR3 DNA reads TGCAGCGTTGGGGGGACCCTGAGCGACGAGCAGTACTTC. Its translation is CSVGGTLSDEQYF.